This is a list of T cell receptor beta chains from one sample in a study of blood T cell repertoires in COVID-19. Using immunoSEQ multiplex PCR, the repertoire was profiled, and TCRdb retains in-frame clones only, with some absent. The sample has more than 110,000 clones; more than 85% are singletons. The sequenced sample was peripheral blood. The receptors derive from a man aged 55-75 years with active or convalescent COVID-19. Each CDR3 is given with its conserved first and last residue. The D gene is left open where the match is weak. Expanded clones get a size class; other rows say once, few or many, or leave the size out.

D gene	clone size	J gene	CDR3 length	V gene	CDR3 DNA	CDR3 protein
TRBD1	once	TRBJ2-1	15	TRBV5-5	TGTGCCAGCAGAGGGGACAGGGGCTCCTACAATGAGCAGTTCTTC	CASRGDRGSYNEQFF
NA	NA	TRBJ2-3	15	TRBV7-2	TGTGCCAGCAGCTTCCGGCTTCCCGCGGGGGATACGCAGTATTTT	CASSFRLPAGDTQYF
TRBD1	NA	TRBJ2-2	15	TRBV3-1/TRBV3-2	TGTGCCAGCAGCCCTAGGGACAGGGGAACCGGGGAGCTGTTTTTT	CASSPRDRGTGELFF
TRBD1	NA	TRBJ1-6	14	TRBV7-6	TGTGCCAGCAGCGTCCGGGACAGCGATTCACCCCTCCACTTT	CASSVRDSDSPLHF
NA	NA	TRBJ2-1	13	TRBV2	TGTGCCAGCAGGGCGGACAAGGACAATGAGCAGTTCTTC	CASRADKDNEQFF
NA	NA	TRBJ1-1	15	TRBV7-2	TGTGCCAGCAGGGCGGAACGGGACTTCACTACTGAAGCTTTCTTT	CASRAERDFTTEAFF
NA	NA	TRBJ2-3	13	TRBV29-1	TGCAGCGTTGGCCCGTCCGGGGAGTATACGCAGTATTTT	CSVGPSGEYTQYF
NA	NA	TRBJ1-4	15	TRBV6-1	TGTGCCAGCAGTGAACACGGGAGATCTAATGAAAAACTGTTTTTT	CASSEHGRSNEKLFF
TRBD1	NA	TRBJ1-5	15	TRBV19	TGTGCCAGTAGTGTTGACAGGGCTGGAAGTCAGCCCCAGCATTTT	CASSVDRAGSQPQHF
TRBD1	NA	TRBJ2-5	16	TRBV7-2	TGTGCCAGCAGCTCGCCGGGACAGGGGGCTCGTGAGACCCAGTACTTC	CASSSPGQGARETQYF
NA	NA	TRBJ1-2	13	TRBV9	TGTGCCAGCAGCTCCCGGGGGGGCTATGGCTACACCTTC	CASSSRGGYGYTF
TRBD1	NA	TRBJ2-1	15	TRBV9	TGTGCCAGCAGCGCCCAGGGACAGTCCTACAATGAGCAGTTCTTC	CASSAQGQSYNEQFF
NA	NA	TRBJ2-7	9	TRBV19	TGTGCCAGTATCCCGGAGCAGTACTTC	CASIPEQYF
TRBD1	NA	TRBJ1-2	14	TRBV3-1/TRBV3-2	TGTGCCAGCACCTACAGGGGACAGAACTATGGCTACACCTTC	CASTYRGQNYGYTF
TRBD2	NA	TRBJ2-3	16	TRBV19	TGTGCCAGTAGTGGTGTAGCGGGGGGCGGCACAGATACGCAGTATTTT	CASSGVAGGGTDTQYF
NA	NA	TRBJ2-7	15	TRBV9	TGTGCCAGCAGCCAATACTTACTAGGGCTCTACGAGCAGTACTTC	CASSQYLLGLYEQYF
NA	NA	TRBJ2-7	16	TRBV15	TGTGCCACCAGCGGGCCTACAGGGATCTCTTCCTACGAGCAGTACTTC	CATSGPTGISSYEQYF
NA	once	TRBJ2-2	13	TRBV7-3	TGTGCCAGCAGCTCCGTAGTCCCCGGGGAGCTGTTTTTT	CASSSVVPGELFF
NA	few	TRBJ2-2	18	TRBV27	TGTGCCAGCAGTCTCCGGGACCAAGGAGGAGGGTGGACCGGGGAGCTGTTTTTT	CASSLRDQGGGWTGELFF
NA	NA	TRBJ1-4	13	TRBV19	TGTGCCAGTAGTATCGGGACGGGGGGAAAACTGTTTTTT	CASSIGTGGKLFF
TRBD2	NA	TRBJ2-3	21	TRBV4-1	TGCGCCAGCAGCCAAGGAAGAGGGTACTCACTAGCGGGAGGGCCGGCGGATACGCAGTATTTT	CASSQGRGYSLAGGPADTQYF
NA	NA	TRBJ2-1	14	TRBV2	TGTGCCAGCAGTGAAGGGGCCGCGCTGAATGAGCAGTTCTTC	CASSEGAALNEQFF
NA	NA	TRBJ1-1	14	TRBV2	TGTGCCAGCAGTGGAGGCGGGGCTCAAGATGAAGCTTTCTTT	CASSGGGAQDEAFF
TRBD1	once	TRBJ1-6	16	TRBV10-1	TGCGCCAGCAGTGAGGGACAGGGATCCTATAATTCACCCCTCCACTTT	CASSEGQGSYNSPLHF
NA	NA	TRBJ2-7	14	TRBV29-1	TGCAGCTTTGGAGGCGGAGTAGAATCCTACGAGCAGTACTTC	CSFGGGVESYEQYF
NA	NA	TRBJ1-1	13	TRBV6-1	TGTGCCAGCAGTGAGTTTGGAGACACTGAAGCTTTCTTT	CASSEFGDTEAFF
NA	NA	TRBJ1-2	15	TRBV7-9	TGTGCCAGCAGCTTACCAGGAGGGGCTAAATATGGCTACACCTTC	CASSLPGGAKYGYTF
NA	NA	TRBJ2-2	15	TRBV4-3	TGCGCCAGCAGCCAAGATCTAGGGGGGGCCGGGGAGCTGTTTTTT	CASSQDLGGAGELFF
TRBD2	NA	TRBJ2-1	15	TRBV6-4	TGTGCCAGCAGTGACACCCCCGGGACTAATAGTGAGCAGTTCTTC	CASSDTPGTNSEQFF
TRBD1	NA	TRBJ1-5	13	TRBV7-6	TGTGCCAGCAGCAAACAGGGGAATCAGCCCCAGCATTTT	CASSKQGNQPQHF
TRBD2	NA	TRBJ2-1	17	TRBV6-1	TGTGCCAGCCGTGAGGGGGGAGCGGGAGGTAACTACAATGAGCAGTTCTTC	CASREGGAGGNYNEQFF
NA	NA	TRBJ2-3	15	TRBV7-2	TGTGCCAGCAGTCCGACACTGCAGGGGTTGGGTACGCAGTATTTT	CASSPTLQGLGTQYF
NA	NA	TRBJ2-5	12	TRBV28	TGTGCCAGCAATCCCAAGGGGGAGACCCAGTACTTC	CASNPKGETQYF
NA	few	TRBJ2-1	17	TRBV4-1	TGCGCCAGCAGCCAAGGTCTCGCCGCGAGCTCCTACAATGAGCAGTTCTTC	CASSQGLAASSYNEQFF
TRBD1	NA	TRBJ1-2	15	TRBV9	TGTGCCAGCAGCGTAGGCCAAGGACAGGGGGAAGGCTACACCTTC	CASSVGQGQGEGYTF
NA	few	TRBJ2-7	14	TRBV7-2	TGTGCCAGCAGCTTAATGACGGGGGTATACGAGCAGTACTTC	CASSLMTGVYEQYF
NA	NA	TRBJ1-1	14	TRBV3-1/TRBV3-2	TGTGCCAGCAGCCAATCGGACAGGAACACTGAAGCTTTCTTT	CASSQSDRNTEAFF